The table lists the clone carrying this TCR beta chain with a few counts. Its antigen is currently unknown. TCRdb re-derived calls from the RT-PCR reads in MiXCR, one entry per CDR3 protein. Of 450,000 to 550,000 distinct CDR3 sequences detected, around 25% appear once; the ten largest clones hold under 2.5%. This entry belongs to a study of response to subunit inactivated influenza vaccine. Study outcomes and limitations: T cells newly recruited by each seasonal influenza vaccination are few, the authors suggested.

The CDR3 covers 12 residues. V was clipped by 2 bases and J by 10 bases, with 12 bases between them. CDR1 MNHEY and CDR2 SVGEGT come from the germline V gene. Specimen: CD4+ T cells sorted from PBMCs, collected about 5 days after vaccination. The TCR originated in a man aged 50-59 years who received an inactivated influenza vaccine. The V call is TRBV6-2 or TRBV6-3, the J call TRBJ2-7, with D perhaps matching TRBD2 (5 bases). CDR3 region: CASSYPGRRQYF. The CDR3 DNA reads TGTGCCAGCAGTTACCCGGGAAGACGTCAGTACTTC.